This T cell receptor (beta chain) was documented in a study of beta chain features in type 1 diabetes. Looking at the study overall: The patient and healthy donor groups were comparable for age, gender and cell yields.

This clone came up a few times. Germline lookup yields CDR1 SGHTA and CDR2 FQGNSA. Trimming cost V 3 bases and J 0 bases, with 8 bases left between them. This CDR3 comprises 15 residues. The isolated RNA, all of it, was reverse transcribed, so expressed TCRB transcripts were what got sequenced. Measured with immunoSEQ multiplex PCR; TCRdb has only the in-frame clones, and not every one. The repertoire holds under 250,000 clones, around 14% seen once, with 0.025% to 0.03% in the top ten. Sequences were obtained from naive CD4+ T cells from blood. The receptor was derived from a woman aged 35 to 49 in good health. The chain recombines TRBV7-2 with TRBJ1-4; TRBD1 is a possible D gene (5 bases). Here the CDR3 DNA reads TGTGCCAGCAGCTTCGACAGTGCAACTAATGAAAAACTGTTTTTT. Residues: CASSFDSATNEKLFF.